The rows below give T cell receptor beta chains drawn from one sample of a study of somatic mutations in cytotoxic T cells in rheumatoid arthritis. Method: immunoSEQ multiplex PCR; TCRdb's copy keeps in-frame clones and lacks some. This table holds some 27,000 clones, roughly 70% found once. The specimen sequenced was CD8+ T cells sorted from blood. Receptors originate from a woman aged 18-29 years in good health. The CDR3 runs from the conserved cysteine through the conserved F or W. The D gene is left open where the match is weak. Only some rows state a clone size, as once, few, many or a class for expanded clones.

D gene,clone size,V gene,J gene,CDR3 protein,CDR3 DNA
.,once,TRBV11-2,TRBJ2-2,CASSLGVGLSTGELFF,TGTGCCAGCAGCTTGGGGGTAGGCCTATCGACCGGGGAGCTGTTTTTT
TRBD2,once,TRBV14,TRBJ2-7,CASSPSGIPYEQYF,TGTGCCAGCAGCCCGAGCGGGATCCCCTACGAGCAGTACTTC
.,once,TRBV13,TRBJ1-2,CASSLVRGYSGYTF,TGTGCCAGCAGCTTAGTAAGGGGGTACTCTGGCTACACCTTC
TRBD2,.,TRBV27,TRBJ2-1,CASCPPGGSYNEQFF,TGTGCCAGTTGTCCCCCCGGGGGGTCCTACAATGAGCAGTTCTTC
TRBD2,.,TRBV27,TRBJ2-1,CASSTSGRSSSYNEQFF,TGTGCCAGCTCGACTAGCGGGAGGTCCAGCTCCTACAATGAGCAGTTCTTC
.,.,TRBV9,TRBJ2-1,CASSVGVHNEQFF,TGTGCCAGCAGCGTAGGGGTACACAATGAGCAGTTCTTC
TRBD1,.,TRBV28,TRBJ2-7,CASSLRGLSAEQYF,TGTGCCAGCAGTTTAAGGGGGCTTTCCGCCGAGCAGTACTTC
TRBD1,.,TRBV6-5,TRBJ1-4,CASSEQGDREKLFF,TGTGCCAGCAGTGAACAGGGGGACCGTGAAAAACTGTTTTTT
TRBD1,.,TRBV9,TRBJ1-1,CASSSDRGISEAFF,TGTGCCAGCAGCTCCGACAGGGGGATCTCTGAAGCTTTCTTT
.,.,TRBV7-6,TRBJ2-1,CASSLGGGSSSYNEQFF,TGTGCCAGCAGCTTAGGGGGCGGGTCAAGCTCCTACAATGAGCAGTTCTTC
.,few,TRBV27,TRBJ2-5,CASSLTLWTAQETQYF,TGTGCCAGCAGTTTAACCTTATGGACAGCCCAAGAGACCCAGTACTTC
TRBD2,.,TRBV4-2,TRBJ2-1,CASSQPGGPQDEQFF,TGTGCCAGCAGCCAGCCGGGAGGGCCTCAGGATGAGCAGTTCTTC
TRBD2,.,TRBV7-2,TRBJ2-1,CASSLLAGGRNEQFF,TGTGCCAGCAGCTTACTAGCGGGAGGGCGCAATGAGCAGTTCTTC
TRBD1,.,TRBV6-1,TRBJ1-5,CASSENPLDRVAYAGNQPQHF,TGTGCCAGCAGTGAAAACCCGCTGGACAGGGTAGCCTATGCGGGCAATCAGCCCCAGCATTTT
TRBD1,.,TRBV27,TRBJ1-1,CASSPWTGSTEAFF,TGTGCCAGCAGTCCGTGGACAGGGAGCACTGAAGCTTTCTTT
.,.,TRBV28,TRBJ2-7,CASSSLGEQYF,TGTGCCAGCAGTAGCTTGGGCGAGCAGTACTTC
TRBD2,.,TRBV4-1,TRBJ2-6,CASSQGLAGDLAGANVLTF,TGCGCCAGCAGCCAAGGACTAGCGGGAGATCTTGCCGGGGCCAACGTCCTGACTTTC
TRBD2,.,TRBV10-3,TRBJ2-6,CAIGRALSGANVLTF,TGTGCCATCGGGAGGGCCCTCTCTGGGGCCAACGTCCTGACTTTC
TRBD2,.,TRBV6-4,TRBJ2-1,CASSDGGRADEQFF,TGTGCCAGCAGTGACGGCGGGAGGGCCGATGAGCAGTTCTTC
TRBD1,.,TRBV12-5,TRBJ2-5,CASADREETQYF,TGTGCTAGTGCTGACAGGGAAGAGACCCAGTACTTC
.,.,TRBV5-1,TRBJ2-7,CASTDSFSYEQYF,TGCGCCAGCACAGACAGTTTCTCCTACGAGCAGTACTTC
.,.,TRBV5-6,TRBJ1-3,CASSLEPDTIYF,TGTGCCAGCAGCTTGGAGCCAGACACCATATATTTT
TRBD1,once,TRBV7-9,TRBJ1-1,CASSLAGTAEAFF,TGTGCCAGCAGCTTAGCTGGGACAGCTGAAGCTTTCTTT
TRBD2,.,TRBV2,TRBJ2-3,CASSGDLLAGVPTSTDTQYF,TGTGCCAGCAGTGGGGACCTACTAGCGGGAGTACCAACTAGCACAGATACGCAGTATTTT
.,few,TRBV27,TRBJ2-7,CASRTIREQYF,TGTGCCAGCAGAACAATTAGGGAGCAGTACTTC
.,.,TRBV9,TRBJ2-7,CASSVDGSFYEQYF,TGTGCCAGCAGCGTAGACGGCAGTTTCTACGAGCAGTACTTC
.,.,TRBV19,TRBJ2-3,CASSRRGGDTQYF,TGTGCCAGTAGTCGACGGGGTGGAGATACGCAGTATTTT
.,.,TRBV4-1,TRBJ2-1,CASSQTGLTGNEQFF,TGCGCCAGCAGCCAAACAGGGTTGACGGGCAATGAGCAGTTCTTC
.,.,TRBV4-1,TRBJ2-5,CASSLRSASVQETQYF,TGCGCCAGCAGCCTCCGATCGGCTAGCGTTCAAGAGACCCAGTACTTC
.,.,TRBV4-1,TRBJ2-5,CASSQGGAELETQYF,TGCGCCAGCAGCCAAGGAGGAGCGGAACTGGAGACCCAGTACTTC
.,.,TRBV27,TRBJ1-5,CASLPAGVGGNNQPQHF,TGTGCCAGCCTCCCCGCGGGAGTGGGGGGAAACAATCAGCCCCAGCATTTT
.,few,TRBV28,TRBJ1-5,CASSLGQGFRQPQHF,TGTGCCAGCAGTTTGGGGCAGGGATTCAGGCAGCCCCAGCATTTT
.,.,TRBV4-2,TRBJ2-1,CASSQDIGGWQFF,TGTGCCAGCAGCCAAGATATTGGGGGTTGGCAGTTCTTC
.,.,TRBV7-9,TRBJ2-6,CASSSPQGYSGANVLTF,TGTGCCAGCAGCTCCCCCCAAGGGTACTCTGGGGCCAACGTCCTGACTTTC
TRBD1,.,TRBV19,TRBJ1-5,CASSSMTTGPLNQPQHF,TGTGCCAGTAGTTCGATGACGACAGGGCCCCTTAATCAGCCCCAGCATTTT
.,.,TRBV27,TRBJ1-6,CASSFMRSYNSPLHF,TGTGCCAGCAGTTTTATGCGCTCCTATAATTCACCCCTCCACTTT
.,once,TRBV21-1,TRBJ2-3,CASSYWSGEDTQYF,TGTGCCAGCAGCTACTGGTCGGGGGAAGATACGCAGTATTTT
.,.,TRBV4-1,TRBJ2-1,CASSQDPRSYNEQFF,TGCGCCAGCAGCCAAGACCCCCGGAGCTACAATGAGCAGTTCTTC
TRBD1,.,TRBV7-9,TRBJ2-4,CASSTTGAENIQYF,TGTGCCAGCAGTACCACAGGGGCGGAAAACATTCAGTACTTC
.,.,TRBV6-5,TRBJ1-2,CASSSLGGPRSF,TGTGCCAGCAGTTCCTTGGGGGGACCACGGTCCTTC
TRBD1,.,TRBV4-1,TRBJ1-1,CASSPSPFPGTANTEAFF,TGCGCCAGCAGCCCCAGCCCATTTCCCGGGACAGCGAACACTGAAGCTTTCTTT
.,.,TRBV6-1,TRBJ2-6,CASSVKGSGANVLTF,TGTGCCAGCAGCGTTAAGGGCTCTGGGGCCAACGTCCTGACTTTC
.,.,TRBV7-7,TRBJ2-1,CASSFGPRVYNEQFF,TGTGCTAGCAGCTTTGGGCCCAGGGTTTACAATGAGCAGTTCTTC
.,few,TRBV4-1,TRBJ2-7,CASRDQSSYEQYF,TGCGCCAGCCGCGATCAGAGCTCCTACGAGCAGTACTTC
TRBD2,.,TRBV19,TRBJ2-7,CASSIAWDYLYEQYF,TGTGCCAGTAGTATAGCCTGGGACTACCTCTACGAGCAGTACTTC
TRBD2,.,TRBV7-9,TRBJ2-5,CASSWPRTSGRAGETQYF,TGTGCCAGCAGCTGGCCCCGGACTAGCGGGAGGGCCGGGGAGACCCAGTACTTC
.,.,TRBV11-2,TRBJ2-5,CASSLDQGQGGETQYF,TGTGCCAGCAGCTTAGATCAGGGGCAGGGGGGAGAGACCCAGTACTTC
TRBD1,.,TRBV4-1,TRBJ1-1,CASSRPDREAFF,TGCGCCAGCAGCCGACCAGACAGGGAGGCTTTCTTT
.,few,TRBV6-1,TRBJ2-7,CASSDYRVHEQYF,TGTGCCAGCAGCGACTACAGGGTCCACGAGCAGTACTTC
.,.,TRBV28,TRBJ1-6,CASWGTYNSPLHF,TGTGCCAGCTGGGGCACCTACAATTCACCCCTCCACTTT
.,.,TRBV28,TRBJ1-5,CASSFAGRNQPQHF,TGTGCCAGCAGTTTTGCAGGGCGAAATCAGCCCCAGCATTTT
TRBD1,.,TRBV19,TRBJ1-5,CASRQGNRQPQHF,TGTGCCAGTCGACAGGGGAACAGGCAGCCCCAGCATTTT
.,.,TRBV13,TRBJ1-1,CASSGSLSAMNTEAFF,TGTGCCAGCAGCGGGTCCTTATCCGCCATGAACACTGAAGCTTTCTTT
TRBD2,.,TRBV30,TRBJ2-1,CAWSGLAGINEQFF,TGTGCCTGGAGTGGACTAGCGGGTATCAATGAGCAGTTCTTC
.,.,TRBV27,TRBJ2-3,CASTGTFGSPTQYF,TGTGCCAGCACTGGGACATTTGGGTCCCCTACGCAGTATTTT
.,.,TRBV10-3,TRBJ1-1,CAISEQRGVNTEAFF,TGTGCCATCAGTGAGCAGAGGGGGGTGAACACTGAAGCTTTCTTT
.,.,TRBV2,TRBJ2-1,CASSERPGGREQFF,TGTGCCAGCAGTGAAAGACCAGGGGGGCGGGAGCAGTTCTTC
.,.,TRBV28,TRBJ1-4,CASSGARETNEKLFF,TGTGCCAGCAGTGGGGCCAGAGAAACTAATGAAAAACTGTTTTTT